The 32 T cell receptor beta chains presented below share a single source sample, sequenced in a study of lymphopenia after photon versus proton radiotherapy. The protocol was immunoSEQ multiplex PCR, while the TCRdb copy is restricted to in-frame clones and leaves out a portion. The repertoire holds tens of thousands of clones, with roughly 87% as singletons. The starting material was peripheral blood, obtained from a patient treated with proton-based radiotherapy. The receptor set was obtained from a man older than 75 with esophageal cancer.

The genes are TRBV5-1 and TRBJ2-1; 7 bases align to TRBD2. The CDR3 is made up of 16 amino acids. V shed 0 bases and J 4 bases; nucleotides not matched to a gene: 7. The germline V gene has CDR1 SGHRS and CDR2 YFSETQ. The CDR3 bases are TGCGCCAGCAGCTTGGCCGGGGGGTCACTTTACAATGAGCAGTTCTTC. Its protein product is CASSLAGGSLYNEQFF.

In DNA, the CDR3 is TGTGCCAGCAGCGTTAGGGCCAGCATGAACACTGAAGCTTTCTTT. This translates into CASSVRASMNTEAFF. The genes are TRBV9 and TRBJ1-1; unclear D gene. Trimming took 2 bases from V and 0 from J, leaving 11 bases between them. The CDR3 sequence is 15 residues long. The germline gives CDR1 SGDLS, CDR2 YYNGEE.

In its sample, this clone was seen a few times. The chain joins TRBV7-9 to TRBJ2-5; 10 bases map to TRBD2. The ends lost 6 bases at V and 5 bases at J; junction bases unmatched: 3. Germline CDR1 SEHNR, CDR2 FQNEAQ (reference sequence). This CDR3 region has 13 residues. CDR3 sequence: CASSATSGETQYF. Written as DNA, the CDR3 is TGTGCCAGCAGTGCGACTAGCGGGGAGACCCAGTACTTC.

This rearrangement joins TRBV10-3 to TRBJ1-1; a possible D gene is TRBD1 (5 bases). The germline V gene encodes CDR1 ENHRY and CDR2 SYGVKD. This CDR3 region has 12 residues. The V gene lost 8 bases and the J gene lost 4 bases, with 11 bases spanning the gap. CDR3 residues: CAIGGTSTEAFF. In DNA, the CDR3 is TGTGCCATCGGTGGGACGTCCACTGAAGCTTTCTTT.

The CDR3 DNA sequence: TGTGCCAGCAGAGACAGGTCTAGCGGGCGGCCCCAGCATTTT. Residues: CASRDRSSGRPQHF. The V call is TRBV6-1, the J call TRBJ1-5, with a tentative D call TRBD1 (6 bases). Trimming left V 6 bases short and J 9 bases short, with 18 bases between. This CDR3 is built from 14 residues. Germline V gene sequence: CDR1 MNHNS, CDR2 SASEGT.

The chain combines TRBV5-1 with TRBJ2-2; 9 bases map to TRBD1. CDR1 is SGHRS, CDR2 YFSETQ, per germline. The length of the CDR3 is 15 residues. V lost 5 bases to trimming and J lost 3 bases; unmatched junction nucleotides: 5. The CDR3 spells CASRPGTGYTGELFF. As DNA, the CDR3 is TGCGCCAGCAGACCCGGGACAGGGTACACCGGGGAGCTGTTTTTT.

As DNA, the CDR3 is TGTGCCAGCAGTGCCTTGGATTCACCCCTCCACTTT. Translated, it gives CASSALDSPLHF. The gene calls are TRBV6-6 and TRBJ1-6; D not certain. V was pared by 5 bases and J by 8 bases, with 7 bases between. The length of the CDR3 is 12 residues. Germline V gives CDR1 MNHNY, CDR2 SVGAGI (reference sequence).

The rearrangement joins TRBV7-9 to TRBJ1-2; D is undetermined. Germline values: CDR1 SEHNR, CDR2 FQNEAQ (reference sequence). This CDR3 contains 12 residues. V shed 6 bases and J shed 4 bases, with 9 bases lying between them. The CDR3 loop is CASRRPAYGYTF. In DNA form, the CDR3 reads TGTGCCAGCAGACGACCCGCCTATGGCTACACCTTC.

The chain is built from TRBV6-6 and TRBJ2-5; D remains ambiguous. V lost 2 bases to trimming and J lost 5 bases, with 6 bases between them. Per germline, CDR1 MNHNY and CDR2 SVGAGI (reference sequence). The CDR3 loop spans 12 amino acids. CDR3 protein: CASSYPEETQYF. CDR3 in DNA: TGTGCCAGCAGTTACCCTGAGGAGACCCAGTACTTC.

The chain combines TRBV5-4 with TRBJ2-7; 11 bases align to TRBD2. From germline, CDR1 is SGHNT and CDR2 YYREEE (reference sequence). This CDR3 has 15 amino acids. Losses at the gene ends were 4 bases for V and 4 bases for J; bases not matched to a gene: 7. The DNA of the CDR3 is TGTGCCAGCAGCGCTGGACTAGCGGGTACATACGAGCAGTACTTC. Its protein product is CASSAGLAGTYEQYF.

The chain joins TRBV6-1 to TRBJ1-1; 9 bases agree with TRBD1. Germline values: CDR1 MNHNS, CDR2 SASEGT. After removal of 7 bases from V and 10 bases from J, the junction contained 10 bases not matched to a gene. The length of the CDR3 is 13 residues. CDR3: CASTNRQGQGAFF. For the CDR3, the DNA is TGTGCCAGCACTAATAGACAGGGACAGGGAGCTTTCTTT.

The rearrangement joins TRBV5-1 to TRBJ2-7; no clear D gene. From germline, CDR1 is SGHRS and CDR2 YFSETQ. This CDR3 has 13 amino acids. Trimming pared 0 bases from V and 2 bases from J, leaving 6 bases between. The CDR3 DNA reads TGCGCCAGCAGCTTGGGCAGCACCTACGAGCAGTACTTC. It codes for CASSLGSTYEQYF.

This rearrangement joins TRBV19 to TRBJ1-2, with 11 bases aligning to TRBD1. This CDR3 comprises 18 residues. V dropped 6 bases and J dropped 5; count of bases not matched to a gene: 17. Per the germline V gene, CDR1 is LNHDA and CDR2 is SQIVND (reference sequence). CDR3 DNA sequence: TGTGCCAGTAGGCCTAGGGACAGGGGGATCGGTTCGATTTATGGCTACACCTTC. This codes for CASRPRDRGIGSIYGYTF.

CDR3 protein: CEYFRFANTGELFF. DNA for the CDR3: TGTGAATACTTCAGGTTCGCGAACACCGGGGAGCTGTTTTTT. V and J are TRBV30 and TRBJ2-2, with D hard to call. Germline V lookup: CDR1 GTSNPN, CDR2 SVGIG (reference sequence). The CDR3 length is 14 residues.

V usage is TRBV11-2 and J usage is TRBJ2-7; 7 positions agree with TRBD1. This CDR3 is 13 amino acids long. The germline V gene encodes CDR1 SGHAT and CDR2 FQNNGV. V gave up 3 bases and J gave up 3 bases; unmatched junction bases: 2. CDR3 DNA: TGTGCCAGCAGCTTGGGACAGAACTACGAGCAGTACTTC. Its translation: CASSLGQNYEQYF.

CDR3 loop: CASSIVPGARPEAFF. DNA of the CDR3: TGTGCCAGTAGTATAGTCCCGGGGGCACGGCCTGAAGCTTTCTTT. The chain is built from TRBV19 and TRBJ1-1, with D tentatively TRBD1 (6 bases). Germline CDR1 reads LNHDA; CDR2 reads SQIVND (reference sequence). V shed 1 base and J shed 6 bases, with 15 bases lying between them. This CDR3 comprises 15 residues.

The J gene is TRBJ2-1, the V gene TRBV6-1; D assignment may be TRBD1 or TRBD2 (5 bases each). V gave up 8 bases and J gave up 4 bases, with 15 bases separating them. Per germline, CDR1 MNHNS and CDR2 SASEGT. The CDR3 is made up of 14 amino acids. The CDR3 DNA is TGTGCCAGCGAACCCGGGACCCCTTACAATGAGCAGTTCTTC. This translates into CASEPGTPYNEQFF.

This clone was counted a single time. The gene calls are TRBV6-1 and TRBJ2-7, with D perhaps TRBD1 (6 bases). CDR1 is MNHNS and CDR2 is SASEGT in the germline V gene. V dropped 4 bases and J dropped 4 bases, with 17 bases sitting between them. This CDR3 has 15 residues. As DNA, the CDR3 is TGTGCCAGCAGTGCCCCGGGACAAGAGTCTTACGAGCAGTACTTC. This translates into CASSAPGQESYEQYF.

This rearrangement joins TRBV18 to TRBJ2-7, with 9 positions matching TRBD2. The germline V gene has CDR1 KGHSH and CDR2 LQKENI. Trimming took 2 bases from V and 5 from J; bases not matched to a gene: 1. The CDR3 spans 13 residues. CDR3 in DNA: TGTGCCAGCTCACCAGCTAGCGGGAACGAGCAGTACTTC. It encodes CASSPASGNEQYF.

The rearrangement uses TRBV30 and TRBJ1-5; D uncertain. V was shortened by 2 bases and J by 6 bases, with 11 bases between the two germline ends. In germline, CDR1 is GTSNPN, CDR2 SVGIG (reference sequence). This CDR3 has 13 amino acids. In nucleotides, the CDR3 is TGTGCCTGGAGTAGAAGGGAGGGTCAGCCCCAGCATTTT. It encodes CAWSRREGQPQHF.

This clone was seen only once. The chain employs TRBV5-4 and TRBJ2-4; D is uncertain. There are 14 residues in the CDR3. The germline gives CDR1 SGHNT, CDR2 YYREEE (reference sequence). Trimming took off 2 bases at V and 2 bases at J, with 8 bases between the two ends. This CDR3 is CASSFYETKNIQYF. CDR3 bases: TGTGCCAGCAGCTTTTACGAGACCAAAAACATTCAGTACTTC.

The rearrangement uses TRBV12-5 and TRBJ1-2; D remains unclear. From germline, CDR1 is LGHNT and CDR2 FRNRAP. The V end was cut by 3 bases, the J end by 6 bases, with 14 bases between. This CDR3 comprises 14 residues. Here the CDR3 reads CASGLMGVANGYTF. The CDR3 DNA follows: TGTGCTAGTGGTTTAATGGGAGTTGCGAATGGCTACACCTTC.

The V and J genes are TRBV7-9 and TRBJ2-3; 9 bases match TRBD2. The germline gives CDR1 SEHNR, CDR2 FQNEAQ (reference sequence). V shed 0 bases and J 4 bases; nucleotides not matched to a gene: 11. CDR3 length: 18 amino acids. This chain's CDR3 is CASSLATFAGGRADTQYF. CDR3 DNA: TGTGCCAGCAGCTTAGCCACTTTTGCGGGGGGGCGTGCAGATACGCAGTATTTT.

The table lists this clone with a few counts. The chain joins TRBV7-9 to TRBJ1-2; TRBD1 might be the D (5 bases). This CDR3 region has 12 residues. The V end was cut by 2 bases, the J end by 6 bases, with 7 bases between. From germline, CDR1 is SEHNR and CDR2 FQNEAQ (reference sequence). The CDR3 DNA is TGTGCCAGCAGCTTATGGGGGGATGGCTACACCTTC. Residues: CASSLWGDGYTF. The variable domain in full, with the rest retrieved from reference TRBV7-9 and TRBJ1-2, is DTGVSQNPRHKITKRGQNVTFRCDPISEHNRLYWYRQTLGQGPEFLTYFQNEAQLEKSRLLSDRFSAERPKGSFSTLEIQRTEQGDSAMYLCASSLWGDGYTFGSGTRLTVV.

CDR3 bases: TGTGCCACAATGGACCGCGTTCACGAGCAGTACTTC. It specifies CATMDRVHEQYF. This chain connects TRBV10-3 to TRBJ2-7; D gene ambiguous. CDR1 ENHRY and CDR2 SYGVKD come from the germline V gene. This CDR3 contains 12 residues. Between the trimmed V and J ends, which lost 10 bases and 5 bases, there was a span of 15 bases.

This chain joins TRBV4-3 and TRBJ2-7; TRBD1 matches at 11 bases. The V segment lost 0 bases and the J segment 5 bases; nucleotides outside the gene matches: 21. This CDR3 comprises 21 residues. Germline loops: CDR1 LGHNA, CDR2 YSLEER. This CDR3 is CASSQDWIVGQGGLVRDEQYF. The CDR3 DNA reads TGCGCCAGCAGCCAAGATTGGATCGTGGGACAGGGGGGTTTAGTCCGGGACGAGCAGTACTTC.

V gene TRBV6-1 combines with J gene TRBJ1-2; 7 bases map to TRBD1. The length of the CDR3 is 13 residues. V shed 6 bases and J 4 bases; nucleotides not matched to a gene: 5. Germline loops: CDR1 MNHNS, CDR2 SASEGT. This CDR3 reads CASRGDRLYGYTF. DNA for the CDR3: TGTGCCAGCAGGGGGGACAGACTCTATGGCTACACCTTC.

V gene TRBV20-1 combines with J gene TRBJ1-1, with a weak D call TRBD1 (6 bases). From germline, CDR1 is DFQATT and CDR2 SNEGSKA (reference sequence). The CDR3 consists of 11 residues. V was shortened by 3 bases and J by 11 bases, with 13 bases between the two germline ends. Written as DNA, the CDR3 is TGCAGTGCTAGTGAGGACAGTAATGCTTTCTTT. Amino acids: CSASEDSNAFF.

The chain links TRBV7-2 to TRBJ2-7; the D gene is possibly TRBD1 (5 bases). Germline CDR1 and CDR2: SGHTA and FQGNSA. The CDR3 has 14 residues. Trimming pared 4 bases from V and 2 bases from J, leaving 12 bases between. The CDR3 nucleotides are TGTGCCAGCAGCTATAGGGGCAGGGCCTACGAGCAGTACTTC. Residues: CASSYRGRAYEQYF.

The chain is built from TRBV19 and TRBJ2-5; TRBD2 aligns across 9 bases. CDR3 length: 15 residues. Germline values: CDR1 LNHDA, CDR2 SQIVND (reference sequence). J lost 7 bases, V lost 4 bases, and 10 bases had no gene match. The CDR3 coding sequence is TGTGCCAGTAGTACCGACCCGCGGGGGGGCATGACCCAGTACTTC. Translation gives CASSTDPRGGMTQYF.

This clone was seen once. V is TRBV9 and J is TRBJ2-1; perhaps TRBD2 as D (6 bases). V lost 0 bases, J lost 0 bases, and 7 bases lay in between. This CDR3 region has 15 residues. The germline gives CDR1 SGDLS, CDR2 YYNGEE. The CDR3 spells CASSVGAGSYNEQFF. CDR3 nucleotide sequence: TGTGCCAGCAGCGTAGGAGCGGGCTCCTACAATGAGCAGTTCTTC.

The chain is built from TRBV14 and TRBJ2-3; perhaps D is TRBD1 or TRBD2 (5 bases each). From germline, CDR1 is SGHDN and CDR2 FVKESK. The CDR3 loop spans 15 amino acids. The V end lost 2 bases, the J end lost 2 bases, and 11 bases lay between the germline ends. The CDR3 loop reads CASSQLRDLTDTQYF. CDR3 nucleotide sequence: TGTGCCAGCAGCCAACTTAGGGACCTCACAGATACGCAGTATTTT.